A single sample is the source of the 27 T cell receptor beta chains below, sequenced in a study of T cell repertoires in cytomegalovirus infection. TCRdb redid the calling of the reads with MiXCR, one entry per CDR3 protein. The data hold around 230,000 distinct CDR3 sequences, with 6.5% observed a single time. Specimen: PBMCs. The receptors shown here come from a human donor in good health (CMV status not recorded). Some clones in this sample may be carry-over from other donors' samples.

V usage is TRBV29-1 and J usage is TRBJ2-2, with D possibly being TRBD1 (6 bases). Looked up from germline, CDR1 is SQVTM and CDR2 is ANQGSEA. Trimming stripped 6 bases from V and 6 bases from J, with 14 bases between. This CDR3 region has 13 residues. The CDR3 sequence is CSVTPTGPGELFF. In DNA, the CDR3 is TGCAGCGTCACCCCGACAGGTCCCGGGGAGCTGTTTTTT.

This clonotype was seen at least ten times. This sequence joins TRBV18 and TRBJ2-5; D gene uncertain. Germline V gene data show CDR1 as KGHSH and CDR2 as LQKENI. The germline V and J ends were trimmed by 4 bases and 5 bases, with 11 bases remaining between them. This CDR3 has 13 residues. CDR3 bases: TGTGCCAGCTCACGCCAAAGGGTCGAGACCCAGTACTTC. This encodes CASSRQRVETQYF. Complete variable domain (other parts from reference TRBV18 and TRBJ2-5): NAGVMQNPRHLVRRRGQEARLRCSPMKGHSHVYWYRQLPEEGLKFMVYLQKENIIDESGMPKERFSAEFPKEGPSILRIQQVVRGDSAAYFCASSRQRVETQYFGPGTRLLVL.

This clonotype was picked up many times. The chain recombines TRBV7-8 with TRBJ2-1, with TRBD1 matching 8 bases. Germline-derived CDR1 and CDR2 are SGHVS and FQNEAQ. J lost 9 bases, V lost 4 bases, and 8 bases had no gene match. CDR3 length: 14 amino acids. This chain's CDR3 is CASSSAGQGAEQFF. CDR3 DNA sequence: TGTGCCAGCAGCTCAGCTGGTCAGGGGGCTGAGCAGTTCTTC.

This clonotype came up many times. CDR3 coding DNA: TGTGCCAGCAGCCCGCGACCTACCGGGGACACCATATATTTT. Encoded protein: CASSPRPTGDTIYF. The chain has TRBV7-2 and TRBJ1-3; D gene ambiguous. The CDR3 runs to 14 residues. V lost 5 bases and J 8 bases, leaving 16 bases between the germline ends. The germline V gene has CDR1 SGHTA and CDR2 FQGNSA. The variable domain in full, with the rest retrieved from reference TRBV7-2 and TRBJ1-3, is GAGVSQSPSNKVTEKGKDVELRCDPISGHTALYWYRQSLGQGLEFLIYFQGNSAPDKSGLPSDRFSAERTGGSVSTLTIQRTQQEDSAVYLCASSPRPTGDTIYFGEGSWLTVV.

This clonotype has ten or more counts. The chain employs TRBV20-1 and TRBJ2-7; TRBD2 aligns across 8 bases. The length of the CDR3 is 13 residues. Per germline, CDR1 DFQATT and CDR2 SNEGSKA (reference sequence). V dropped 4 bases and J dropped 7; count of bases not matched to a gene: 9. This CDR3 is CSATRAGVGEQYF. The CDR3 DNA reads TGCAGTGCTACCCGAGCGGGGGTGGGAGAGCAGTACTTC.

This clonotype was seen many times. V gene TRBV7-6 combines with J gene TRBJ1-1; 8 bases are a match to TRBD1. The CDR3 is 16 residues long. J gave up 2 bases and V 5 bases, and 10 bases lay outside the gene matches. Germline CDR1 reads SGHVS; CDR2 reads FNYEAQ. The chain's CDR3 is CASSRTGIGFNTEAFF. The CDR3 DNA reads TGTGCCAGCAGCCGGACAGGGATAGGGTTCAACACTGAAGCTTTCTTT.

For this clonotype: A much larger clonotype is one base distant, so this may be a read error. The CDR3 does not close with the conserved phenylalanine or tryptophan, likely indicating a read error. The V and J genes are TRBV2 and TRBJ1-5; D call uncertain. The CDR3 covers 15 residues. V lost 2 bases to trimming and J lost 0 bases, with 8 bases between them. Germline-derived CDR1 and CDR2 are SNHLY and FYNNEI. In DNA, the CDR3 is TGTGCCAGCAGTGAAATCCACTTTAGCAATCAGCCCCAGCATTCT. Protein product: CASSEIHFSNQPQHS.

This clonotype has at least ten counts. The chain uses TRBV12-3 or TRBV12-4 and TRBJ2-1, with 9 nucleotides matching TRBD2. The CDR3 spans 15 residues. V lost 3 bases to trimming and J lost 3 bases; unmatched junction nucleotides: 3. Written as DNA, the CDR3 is TGTGCCAGCAGTTTGCAGCGGGGGGACTACAATGAGCAGTTCTTC. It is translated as CASSLQRGDYNEQFF.

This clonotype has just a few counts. The chain's CDR3 is CAIRLAGDTQYF. DNA of the CDR3: TGTGCCATCAGGCTAGCGGGAGATACGCAGTATTTT. The gene calls are TRBV10-3 and TRBJ2-3; 8 bases are a match to TRBD2. The V gene end was trimmed by 6 bases and the J gene end by 5 bases; junction bases not matched to a gene: 1. The CDR3 totals 12 residues. Germline-derived CDR1 and CDR2 are ENHRY and SYGVKD.

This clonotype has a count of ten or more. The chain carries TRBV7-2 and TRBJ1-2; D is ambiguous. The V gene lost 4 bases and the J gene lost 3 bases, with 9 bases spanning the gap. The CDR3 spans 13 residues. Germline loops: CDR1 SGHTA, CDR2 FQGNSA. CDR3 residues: CASSSGWDYGYTF. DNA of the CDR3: TGTGCCAGCAGCTCCGGGTGGGACTATGGCTACACCTTC. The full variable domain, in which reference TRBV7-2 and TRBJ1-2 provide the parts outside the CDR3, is GAGVSQSPSNKVTEKGKDVELRCDPISGHTALYWYRQSLGQGLEFLIYFQGNSAPDKSGLPSDRFSAERTGGSVSTLTIQRTQQEDSAVYLCASSSGWDYGYTFGSGTRLTVV.

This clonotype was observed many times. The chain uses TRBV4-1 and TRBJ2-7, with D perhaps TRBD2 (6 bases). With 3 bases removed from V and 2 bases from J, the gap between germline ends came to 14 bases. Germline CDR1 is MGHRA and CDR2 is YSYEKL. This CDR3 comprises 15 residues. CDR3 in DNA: TGCGCCAGCAGCCATCCCGGACGGGGGACCTACGAGCAGTACTTC. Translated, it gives CASSHPGRGTYEQYF.

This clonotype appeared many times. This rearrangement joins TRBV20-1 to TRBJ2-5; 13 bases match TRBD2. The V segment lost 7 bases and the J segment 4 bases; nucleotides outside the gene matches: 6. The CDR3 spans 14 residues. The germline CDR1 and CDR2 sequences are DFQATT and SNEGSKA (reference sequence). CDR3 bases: TGCAGTGTCGCGGGACTAGCGGGGCCAGAGACCCAGTACTTC. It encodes CSVAGLAGPETQYF.

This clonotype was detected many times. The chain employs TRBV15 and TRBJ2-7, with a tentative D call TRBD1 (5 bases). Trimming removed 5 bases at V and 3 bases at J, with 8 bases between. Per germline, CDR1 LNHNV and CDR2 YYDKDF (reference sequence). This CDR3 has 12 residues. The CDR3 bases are TGTGCCACCAGCGCAGGGTTCTACGAGCAGTACTTC. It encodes CATSAGFYEQYF.

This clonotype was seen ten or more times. The CDR3 sequence: CASSIEWASNQPQHF. The DNA of the CDR3 is TGTGCCAGTAGTATAGAGTGGGCTAGCAATCAGCCCCAGCATTTT. This chain connects TRBV19 to TRBJ1-5, with no clear D. Trimming pared 0 bases from V and 0 bases from J, leaving 6 bases between. The CDR3 sequence is 15 residues long. Germline V gene data show CDR1 as LNHDA and CDR2 as SQIVND (reference sequence).

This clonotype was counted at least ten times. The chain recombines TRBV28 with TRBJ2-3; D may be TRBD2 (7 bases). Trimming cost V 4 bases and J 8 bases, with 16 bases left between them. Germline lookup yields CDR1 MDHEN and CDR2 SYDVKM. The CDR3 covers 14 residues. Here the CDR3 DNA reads TGTGCCAGCAGTTACCGGGGGGCCGGCAGTACGCAGTATTTT. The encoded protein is CASSYRGAGSTQYF.

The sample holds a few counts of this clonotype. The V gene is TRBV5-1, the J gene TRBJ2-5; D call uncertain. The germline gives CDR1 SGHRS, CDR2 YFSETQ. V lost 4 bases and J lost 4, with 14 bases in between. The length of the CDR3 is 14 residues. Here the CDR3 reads CASSRPTGSETQYF. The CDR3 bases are TGCGCCAGCAGCCGACCGACCGGGTCAGAGACCCAGTACTTC.

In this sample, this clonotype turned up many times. The CDR3 DNA follows: TGCAGTGCTAGAGGGACAGGGGGCGCCTACGAGCAGTACTTC. Encoded protein: CSARGTGGAYEQYF. V gene TRBV20-1 combines with J gene TRBJ2-7, with 11 positions matching TRBD1. The CDR3 runs 14 residues. Germline V gene data show CDR1 as DFQATT and CDR2 as SNEGSKA (reference sequence). J was trimmed by 2 bases and V by 1 base; bases with no gene match: 1.

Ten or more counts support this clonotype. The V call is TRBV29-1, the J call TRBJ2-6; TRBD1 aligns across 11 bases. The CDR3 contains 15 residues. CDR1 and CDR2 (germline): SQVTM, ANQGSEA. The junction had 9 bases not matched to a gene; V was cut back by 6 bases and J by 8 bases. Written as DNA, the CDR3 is TGCAGCGTGAGAACCGGGACAGGGGGTTCCAACGTCCTGACTTTC. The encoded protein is CSVRTGTGGSNVLTF.

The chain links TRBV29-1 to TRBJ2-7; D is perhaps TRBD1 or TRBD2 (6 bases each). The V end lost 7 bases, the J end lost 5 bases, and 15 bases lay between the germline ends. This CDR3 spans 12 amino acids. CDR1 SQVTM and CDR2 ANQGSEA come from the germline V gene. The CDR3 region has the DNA TGCAGCGCCTACAGGGAGGTGGACGAGCAGTACTTC. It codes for CSAYREVDEQYF.

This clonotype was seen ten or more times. CDR3 nucleotides: TGTGCCAGCAGGAGGGCCACAGATACGCAGTATTTT. Its translation is CASRRATDTQYF. This sequence joins TRBV25-1 and TRBJ2-3, with a weak D call TRBD2 (5 bases). The germline CDR1 and CDR2 sequences are MGHDK and SYGVNS. With 6 bases removed from V and 2 bases from J, the gap between germline ends came to 6 bases. The CDR3 extends over 12 amino acids.

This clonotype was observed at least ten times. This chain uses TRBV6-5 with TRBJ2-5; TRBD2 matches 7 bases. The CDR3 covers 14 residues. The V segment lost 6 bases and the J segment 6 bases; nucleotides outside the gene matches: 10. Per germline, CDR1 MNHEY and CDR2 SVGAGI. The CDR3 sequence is CASSPATGGKTQYF. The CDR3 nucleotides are TGTGCCAGCAGCCCCGCAACGGGGGGAAAGACCCAGTACTTC.

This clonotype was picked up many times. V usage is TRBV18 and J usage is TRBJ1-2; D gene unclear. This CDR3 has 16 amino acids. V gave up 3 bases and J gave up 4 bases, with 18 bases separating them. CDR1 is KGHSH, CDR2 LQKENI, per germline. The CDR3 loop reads CASSPVSDGIFYGYTF. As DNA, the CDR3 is TGTGCCAGCTCACCCGTTAGTGATGGCATATTCTATGGCTACACCTTC.

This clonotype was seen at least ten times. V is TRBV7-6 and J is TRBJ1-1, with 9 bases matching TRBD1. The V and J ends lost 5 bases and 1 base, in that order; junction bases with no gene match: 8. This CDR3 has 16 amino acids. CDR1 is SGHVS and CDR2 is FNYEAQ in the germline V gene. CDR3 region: CASSITGGRGNTEAFF. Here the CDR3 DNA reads TGTGCCAGCAGCATTACAGGGGGCCGGGGGAACACTGAAGCTTTCTTT.

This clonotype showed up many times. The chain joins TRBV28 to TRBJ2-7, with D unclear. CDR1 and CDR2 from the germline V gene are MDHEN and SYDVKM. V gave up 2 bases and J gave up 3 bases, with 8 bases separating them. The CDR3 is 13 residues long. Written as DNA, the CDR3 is TGTGCCAGCAGTTTAACCGGATACTACGAGCAGTACTTC. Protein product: CASSLTGYYEQYF. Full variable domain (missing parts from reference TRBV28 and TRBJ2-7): DVKVTQSSRYLVKRTGEKVFLECVQDMDHENMFWYRQDPGLGLRLIYFSYDVKMKEKGDIPEGYSVSREKKERFSLILESASTNQTSMYLCASSLTGYYEQYFGPGTRLTVT.

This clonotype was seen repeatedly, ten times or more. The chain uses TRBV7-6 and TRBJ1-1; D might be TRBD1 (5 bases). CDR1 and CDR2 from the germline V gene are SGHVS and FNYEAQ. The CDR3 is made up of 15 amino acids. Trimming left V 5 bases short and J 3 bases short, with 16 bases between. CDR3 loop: CASSLRDGFDTEAFF. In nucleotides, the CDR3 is TGTGCCAGCAGCCTAAGGGACGGTTTTGACACTGAAGCTTTCTTT.

The CDR3 nucleotides read TGCAGCGCGGTGGGAACATGGGACTTCACCGGGGAGCTGTTTTTT. Its protein product is CSAVGTWDFTGELFF. V and J are TRBV29-1 and TRBJ2-2, with a possible D match to TRBD2 (6 bases). V was cut by 7 bases and J by 4 bases, with 19 bases left in between. This CDR3 is 15 amino acids long. CDR1 is SQVTM and CDR2 is ANQGSEA in the germline V gene.

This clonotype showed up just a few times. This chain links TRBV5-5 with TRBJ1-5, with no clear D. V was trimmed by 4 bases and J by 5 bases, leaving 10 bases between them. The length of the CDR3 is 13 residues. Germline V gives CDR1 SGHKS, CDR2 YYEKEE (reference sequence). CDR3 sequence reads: CASSHLLYQPQHF. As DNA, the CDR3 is TGTGCCAGCAGCCACCTCTTATATCAGCCCCAGCATTTT. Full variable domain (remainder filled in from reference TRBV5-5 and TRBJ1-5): DAGVTQSPTHLIKTRGQQVTLRCSPISGHKSVSWYQQVLGQGPQFIFQYYEKEERGRGNFPDRFSARQFPNYSSELNVNALLLGDSALYLCASSHLLYQPQHFGDGTRLSIL.